Following are 12 T cell receptor beta chains from one sample sequenced in a study of T cell repertoires in cytomegalovirus infection. TCRdb fed the reads into MiXCR, producing one record per CDR3 protein. The sample lists some 280,000 distinct CDR3 sequences, roughly 13% occurring once. The sequenced sample consisted of PBMCs. The receptors come from a human donor in good health (CMV status not recorded). Some clones in this sample may be carry-over from other donors' samples.

In its sample, this clonotype was seen many times. The chain recombines TRBV19 with TRBJ2-7; 7 nucleotides agree with TRBD2. The V segment lost 4 bases and the J segment 2 bases; nucleotides outside the gene matches: 5. CDR1 LNHDA and CDR2 SQIVND come from the germline V gene (reference sequence). The length of the CDR3 is 14 residues. The CDR3 DNA reads as TGTGCCAGTAGTACGGCTAGCGGCCCCTACGAGCAGTACTTC. Translation gives CASSTASGPYEQYF.

This clonotype was seen at least ten times. The CDR3 DNA reads as TGTGCCAGCAGTTTACAGGCCACCTACGAGCAGTACTTC. This encodes CASSLQATYEQYF. The chain employs TRBV27 and TRBJ2-7; unclear D gene. In germline, CDR1 is MNHEY, CDR2 SMNVEV (reference sequence). The CDR3 is made up of 13 amino acids. V was cut by 2 bases and J by 2 bases, with 7 bases left in between.

V is TRBV5-4 and J is TRBJ2-1; no clear D. The germline V gene encodes CDR1 SGHNT and CDR2 YYREEE (reference sequence). This CDR3 has 14 amino acids. V shed 4 bases and J shed 9 bases, with 17 bases lying between them. CDR3: CASSPNGRDSEQFF. The CDR3 bases are TGTGCCAGCAGCCCGAACGGTAGGGATAGTGAGCAGTTCTTC.

The chain links TRBV5-4 to TRBJ2-1; D is possibly TRBD1 (5 bases). This CDR3 contains 15 residues. Germline V CDR1 and CDR2: SGHNT, YYREEE (reference sequence). Trimming removed 4 bases from V and 6 bases from J, with 17 bases in between. The CDR3 spells CASSPYPLGPNEQFF. CDR3 DNA: TGTGCCAGCAGCCCATATCCCCTGGGGCCCAATGAGCAGTTCTTC.

This clonotype was seen many times. The chain carries TRBV28 and TRBJ2-7, with 9 nucleotides matching TRBD2. CDR3 length: 16 residues. Germline V lookup: CDR1 MDHEN, CDR2 SYDVKM. Germline trimming cut 7 bases from V and 5 bases from J; bases unmatched to any gene: 15. The CDR3 spells CASTIPGLAGPHEQYF. The CDR3 DNA sequence: TGTGCCAGCACCATACCGGGGCTAGCGGGACCCCACGAGCAGTACTTC.

The sample holds many counts of this clonotype. The chain combines TRBV7-2 with TRBJ2-7; D may be TRBD1 or TRBD2 (5 bases each). This CDR3 spans 15 amino acids. V was trimmed by 2 bases and J by 0 bases, leaving 11 bases between them. Germline V CDR1 and CDR2: SGHTA, FQGNSA. This chain's CDR3 is CASSLSAGSSYEQYF. The DNA for the CDR3 is TGTGCCAGCAGCTTATCTGCAGGGAGCTCCTACGAGCAGTACTTC.

This clonotype was observed a handful of times. The chain carries TRBV6-2 or TRBV6-3 and TRBJ1-1, with a weak D call TRBD1 (6 bases). The CDR3 covers 16 residues. V gave up 4 bases and J gave up 1 base, with 16 bases separating them. Germline CDR1 reads MNHEY; CDR2 reads SVGEGT. The CDR3 protein is CASSWDTLRGNTEAFF. In DNA form, the CDR3 reads TGTGCCAGCAGTTGGGACACCCTGAGGGGGAACACTGAAGCTTTCTTT.

The sample holds many counts of this clonotype. J is TRBJ2-7 and V is TRBV7-6; no clear D. The V and J ends lost 4 bases and 3 bases respectively, with 10 bases between them. The CDR3 spans 13 residues. Looked up from germline, CDR1 is SGHVS and CDR2 is FNYEAQ. The CDR3 region is CASSSGAGYEQYF. CDR3 DNA: TGTGCCAGCAGCTCCGGCGCCGGCTACGAGCAGTACTTC.

This clonotype was recorded many times. The rearrangement uses TRBV6-2 or TRBV6-3 and TRBJ2-7; the D call may be TRBD1 or TRBD2 (5 bases each). The CDR3 has 16 residues. Trimming pared 6 bases from V and 2 bases from J, leaving 20 bases between. Per the germline V gene, CDR1 is MNHEY and CDR2 is SVGEGT. The CDR3 is CASSDFRDQSPYEQYF. CDR3 coding DNA: TGTGCCAGCAGCGACTTCCGGGACCAGAGTCCCTACGAGCAGTACTTC.

The table lists this clonotype with a few counts. The chain recombines TRBV29-1 with TRBJ2-2; D might be TRBD2 (6 bases). Germline values: CDR1 SQVTM, CDR2 ANQGSEA. Deletions cut 7 bases from V and 4 bases from J, with 13 bases between. The CDR3 length is 13 residues. The CDR3 coding sequence is TGCAGCGGGCGGGGAGTTCCCACCGGGGAGCTGTTTTTT. Encoded protein: CSGRGVPTGELFF.

CDR3 region: CASSFWAQGDYGYTF. The DNA for the CDR3 is TGTGCCAGCAGTTTTTGGGCACAGGGGGATTATGGCTACACCTTC. The chain combines TRBV27 with TRBJ1-2, with 8 bases matching TRBD1. In germline, CDR1 is MNHEY, CDR2 SMNVEV (reference sequence). The junction had 8 bases not matched to a gene; V was cut back by 3 bases and J by 5 bases. This CDR3 contains 15 residues.

This clonotype has just a few counts. This clone may be a read error of a much larger clone one base away. The chain recombines TRBV7-2 with TRBJ2-7; TRBD1 is a possible D gene (5 bases). The V gene lost 3 bases and the J gene lost 6 bases, with 9 bases spanning the gap. This CDR3 is built from 12 residues. Per the germline V gene, CDR1 is SGHTA and CDR2 is FQGNSA. As DNA, the CDR3 is TGTGCCAGCAGCTTTTCAGGGCTCGAGCAGTACTTC. Its translation is CASSFSGLEQYF. The whole variable domain, remainder taken from reference TRBV7-2 and TRBJ2-7, is GAGVSQSPSNKVTEKGKDVELRCDPISGHTALYWYRQSLGQGLEFLIYFQGNSAPDKSGLPSDRFSAERTGGSVSTLTIQRTQQEDSAVYLCASSFSGLEQYFGPGTRLTVT.